The 19 T cell receptor beta chains below all came from one sample that was sequenced in a study of spatial heterogeneity in lung cancer. TCRdb recomputed calls from the 5' RACE reads with MiXCR, one row per CDR3 protein. The table lists about 50,000 distinct CDR3 sequences, 7.5% to 8% of them singletons, with approximately 13% in the top ten. Time point specified: sample taken at primary tumor resection. TCRs were sequenced from unsorted whole RNA of tumor, nontumor lung or PBMC. The specimen comprised PBMCs, sampled at surgery. These receptors originate from a female donor with early-stage non-small cell lung cancer.

This chain joins TRBV11-2 and TRBJ1-1; 8 nucleotides match TRBD1. J gave up 7 bases and V 4 bases, and 5 bases lay outside the gene matches. Germline values: CDR1 SGHAT, CDR2 FQNNGV. There are 13 residues in the CDR3. The CDR3 DNA sequence: TGTGCCAGCAGCTCGACAGGGGCGTATGAAGCTTTCTTT. Translating it yields CASSSTGAYEAFF.

A few counts support this clonotype. V and J are TRBV20-1 and TRBJ1-6; 7 positions agree with TRBD1. Germline lookup yields CDR1 DFQATT and CDR2 SNEGSKA (reference sequence). This CDR3 is 15 amino acids long. With 1 base clipped from V and 9 bases from J, the junction kept 9 bases outside the gene matches. The CDR3 region is CSARAERRGVSPLHF. DNA for the CDR3: TGCAGTGCTAGAGCAGAGCGCAGGGGGGTTTCACCCCTCCACTTT.

This clonotype was seen a handful of times. V usage is TRBV29-1 and J usage is TRBJ1-1; 7 bases are a match to TRBD1. Trimming took 4 bases from V and 4 from J; bases not matched to a gene: 6. The CDR3 is made up of 13 amino acids. From germline, CDR1 is SQVTM and CDR2 ANQGSEA. This chain's CDR3 is CSVATGMSTEAFF. In DNA form, the CDR3 reads TGCAGCGTTGCGACAGGGATGAGCACTGAAGCTTTCTTT. The full variable domain, with the rest looked up from reference TRBV29-1 and TRBJ1-1, is SAVISQKPSRDICQRGTSLTIQCQVDSQVTMMFWYRQQPGQSLTLIATANQGSEATYESGFVIDKFPISRPNLTFSTLTVSNMSPEDSSIYLCSVATGMSTEAFFGQGTRLTVV.

A few counts support this clonotype. The V call is TRBV6-6, the J call TRBJ1-6, with D perhaps TRBD1 (6 bases). The V gene's germline CDR1 is MNHNY and CDR2 SVGAGI (reference sequence). The CDR3 has 16 amino acids. The ends were cut back, 2 bases at V and 2 bases at J, with 10 bases in the middle. The CDR3 loop reads CASSYPGTPYNSPLHF. In nucleotides, the CDR3 is TGTGCCAGCAGTTACCCCGGGACACCCTATAATTCACCCCTCCACTTT.

This clonotype was detected ten times or more. The chain has TRBV28 and TRBJ2-4, with D unclear. Germline-derived CDR1 and CDR2 are MDHEN and SYDVKM. CDR3 size: 12 residues. CDR3 nucleotides: TGTGCAACTCAGTCCGGTCGGAACATTCAGTACTTC. This gives the protein CATQSGRNIQYF. The whole variable domain, remainder taken from reference TRBV28 and TRBJ2-4, is DVKVTQSSRYLVKRTGEKVFLECVQDMDHENMFWYRQDPGLGLRLIYFSYDVKMKEKGDIPEGYSVSREKKERFSLILESASTNQTSMYLCATQSGRNIQYFGAGTRLSVL.

In its sample, this clonotype was seen a few times. The chain carries TRBV11-1 and TRBJ1-1; 8 nucleotides line up with TRBD1. Germline V lookup: CDR1 SGHAT, CDR2 FQDESV (reference sequence). The V and J ends lost 6 bases and 5 bases, in that order; junction bases with no gene match: 8. This CDR3 has 14 amino acids. The CDR3 DNA reads TGTGCCAGCAGTTTTGGACAGGGCTGGACTGAAGCTTTCTTT. Translated: CASSFGQGWTEAFF.

This chain joins TRBV12-3 or TRBV12-4 and TRBJ1-6; TRBD1 is a possible D gene (6 bases). The CDR3 has 15 amino acids. Trimming left V 5 bases short and J 10 bases short, with 18 bases between. CDR3 protein: CASSGSWVRGSPLHF. In DNA form, the CDR3 reads TGTGCCAGCAGTGGTAGTTGGGTGAGGGGGTCACCCCTCCACTTT.

About this clonotype itself: This may stem from a read error, because a much larger clone lies one nucleotide away. The rearrangement links TRBV11-2 to TRBJ2-3, with a possible D match to TRBD1 (6 bases). The CDR3 is 15 residues long. CDR1 is SGHAT, CDR2 FQNNGV, per germline. CDR3 coding DNA: TGTGCCAACAGCCTACAGGGACCTAGCACAGATACGCAGTATTTT. Translated: CANSLQGPSTDTQYF.

The gene calls are TRBV10-3 and TRBJ2-3; 12 bases are shared with TRBD2. Germline CDR1 ENHRY, CDR2 SYGVKD. The trim removed 4 bases at V and 2 bases at J, leaving 10 bases unmatched. The length of the CDR3 is 18 residues. The CDR3 bases are TGTGCCATCAGTGCGAGGGAGCTAGCGGGGGGGCTCACAGATACGCAGTATTTT. It is translated as CAISARELAGGLTDTQYF.

In this sample, this clonotype turned up many times. V gene TRBV6-2 or TRBV6-3 combines with J gene TRBJ1-5; tentative D call: TRBD1 (6 bases). Between the trimmed V and J ends, which lost 6 bases and 4 bases, there was a span of 10 bases. CDR1 and CDR2 (germline): MNHEY, SVGEGT. This CDR3 has 13 amino acids. The CDR3: CASSPDRNQPQHF. In DNA, the CDR3 is TGTGCCAGCAGCCCGGACAGAAATCAGCCCCAGCATTTT.

Many counts were recorded for this clonotype. This chain joins TRBV20-1 and TRBJ2-1; no firm D call. This CDR3 spans 12 amino acids. Germline V gene data show CDR1 as DFQATT and CDR2 as SNEGSKA (reference sequence). V lost 5 bases, J lost 0 bases, and 5 bases lay in between. The CDR3, as DNA: TGCAGTGCTCCCCTCTCCTACAATGAGCAGTTCTTC. Amino acid sequence: CSAPLSYNEQFF.

The sample holds many counts of this clonotype. V gene TRBV7-9 combines with J gene TRBJ2-1, with D possibly TRBD2 on 5 matching bases. Trimming pared 5 bases from V and 0 bases from J, leaving 14 bases between. Germline V gene data show CDR1 as SEHNR and CDR2 as FQNEAQ (reference sequence). The CDR3 length is 16 residues. The CDR3 nucleotides read TGTGCCAGCAGCCATACCGGGGTTATCTCCTACAATGAGCAGTTCTTC. Its translation is CASSHTGVISYNEQFF. The variable domain in full, with the rest retrieved from reference TRBV7-9 and TRBJ2-1, is DTGVSQNPRHKITKRGQNVTFRCDPISEHNRLYWYRQTLGQGPEFLTYFQNEAQLEKSRLLSDRFSAERPKGSFSTLEIQRTEQGDSAMYLCASSHTGVISYNEQFFGPGTRLTVL.

The chain links TRBV5-1 to TRBJ2-7; D remains ambiguous. CDR1 and CDR2 from the germline V gene are SGHRS and YFSETQ. This CDR3 has 13 residues. V lost 0 bases, J lost 6 bases, and 10 bases lay in between. This CDR3 is CASSLGPSPEQYF. In DNA, the CDR3 is TGCGCCAGCAGCTTGGGGCCCTCGCCCGAGCAGTACTTC.

The chain joins TRBV5-6 to TRBJ2-3; 10 bases fit TRBD2. The CDR3 length is 16 residues. V dropped 2 bases and J dropped 3; count of bases not matched to a gene: 6. Germline V lookup: CDR1 SGHDT, CDR2 YYEEEE. The CDR3 DNA sequence: TGTGCCAGCAGCTTCTGGGGACTAGCGACTACAGATACGCAGTATTTT. Amino acid sequence: CASSFWGLATTDTQYF.

The V call is TRBV7-2, the J call TRBJ2-7; perhaps TRBD1 as D (5 bases). This CDR3 has 15 residues. Looked up from germline, CDR1 is SGHTA and CDR2 is FQGNSA. V was shortened by 1 base and J by 3 bases, with 13 bases between the two germline ends. The CDR3 DNA is TGTGCCAGCAGCTTAGGGTCAGGGCACCTCTACGAGCAGTACTTC. Translation gives CASSLGSGHLYEQYF.

The gene calls are TRBV6-5 and TRBJ1-4; possible D gene TRBD1, 6 bases. The CDR3 has 14 amino acids. V was trimmed by 5 bases and J by 6 bases, leaving 13 bases between them. Germline V gives CDR1 MNHEY, CDR2 SVGAGI. This CDR3 is CASSLRGGDEKLFF. Here the CDR3 DNA reads TGTGCCAGCAGTCTCAGGGGAGGGGATGAAAAACTGTTTTTT.

The rearrangement uses TRBV20-1 and TRBJ2-7; tentatively, D is TRBD1 (6 bases). The CDR3 contains 12 residues. The germline V gene has CDR1 DFQATT and CDR2 SNEGSKA (reference sequence). Trimming left V 7 bases short and J 3 bases short, with 13 bases between. The CDR3 region is CSGASDSYEQYF. The CDR3, as DNA: TGCAGTGGAGCTTCGGACAGCTACGAGCAGTACTTC.

CDR3 DNA: TGTGCCAGCAGTCTTAGCGGGGACACCCAAGAGACCCAGTACTTC. Encoded protein: CASSLSGDTQETQYF. V gene TRBV9 combines with J gene TRBJ2-5; 8 bases are shared with TRBD2. This CDR3 is 15 amino acids long. Germline CDR1 reads SGDLS; CDR2 reads YYNGEE. V lost 5 bases, J lost 1 base, and 7 bases stayed unmatched.

This clonotype has ten or more counts. This chain connects TRBV7-9 to TRBJ2-7; possible D gene TRBD2, 6 bases. Trimming took off 6 bases at V and 3 bases at J, with 21 bases between the two ends. CDR1 and CDR2 (germline): SEHNR, FQNEAQ (reference sequence). This CDR3 has 16 residues. CDR3 nucleotides: TGTGCCAGCAGATCAGAAGGGGCGGGGAGGTACTACGAGCAGTACTTC. Its translation: CASRSEGAGRYYEQYF.